This TCR beta chain was observed in a study of cytomegalovirus exposure and HLA in healthy donors. Overall study results and limits: An apparent linkage of common viral pathogens to several of the most significant clusters emerged in a later analysis.

With 60 Vbeta and 13 Jbeta primers, the PCR was carried out. The data were produced by immunoSEQ multiplex PCR, yet TCRdb's version contains in-frame clones alone and is incomplete. Among fewer than 150,000 clones listed, roughly 70% were seen once. Concerning this clone: Its matching antigen is unknown.

The clonotype was recovered from a man aged 30 to 45 in good health and CMV-seronegative. The sample consisted of PBMCs.

This CDR3 is CASSTRLAGGLGEQFF. The CDR3 coding sequence is TGCGCCAGCAGTACCCGACTAGCGGGGGGGCTGGGGGAGCAGTTCTTC. The genes are TRBV5-1 and TRBJ2-1; the match to TRBD2 covers 14 bases. Per the germline V gene, CDR1 is SGHRS and CDR2 is YFSETQ. This CDR3 has 16 residues. Trimming at V came to 5 bases and at J to 10 bases, leaving 11 bases not matched to a gene.